The 19 T cell receptor beta chains presented below share a single source sample, sequenced in a study of shared clonotypes between healthy human individuals. TCRdb keeps only in-frame clones here, not all; method: immunoSEQ multiplex PCR. The table lists approximately 510,000 clones, 75% to 85% of them singletons. Sequenced input: PBMCs. These receptors were collected from a woman between 40 and 55 years old in good health. Some clones in this sample may be carry-over from other donors' samples.

The gene calls are TRBV28 and TRBJ2-3; no firm D call. With 5 bases removed from V and 2 bases from J, the gap between germline ends came to 8 bases. The CDR3 runs 13 residues. CDR1 is MDHEN, CDR2 SYDVKM, per germline. The CDR3 nucleotides read TGTGCCAGCAGTCCACCGACCACAGATACGCAGTATTTT. It specifies CASSPPTTDTQYF.

V and J are TRBV7-6 and TRBJ1-2; weak D call: TRBD1 (6 bases). From germline, CDR1 is SGHVS and CDR2 FNYEAQ. This CDR3 has 14 residues. V lost 4 bases and J lost 8, with 17 bases in between. For the CDR3, the DNA is TGTGCCAGCAGCTCCCCAGGTAGGGGGGAAGGCTACACCTTC. This translates into CASSSPGRGEGYTF.

The chain uses TRBV30 and TRBJ2-5; D not resolved. The end of the DNA is better explained by TRBJ2-7, so the J call may be wrong. This CDR3 is built from 12 residues. CDR1 is GTSNPN and CDR2 is SVGIG in the germline V gene (reference sequence). CDR3 region: CASLGLPYEQYF. CDR3 nucleotide sequence: TGTGCCTCCCTCGGGCTGCCCTACGAGCAGTACTTC.

This clone was counted once. The chain recombines TRBV2 with TRBJ2-7, with D perhaps matching TRBD2 (6 bases). The V gene lost 8 bases and the J gene lost 0 bases, with 8 bases spanning the gap. CDR1 and CDR2 from the germline V gene are SNHLY and FYNNEI. The CDR3 runs 12 residues. The CDR3 DNA reads TGTGCCAGCTCGGGGGACTCCTACGAGCAGTACTTC. This sequence encodes CASSGDSYEQYF.

The count of this clone is one. This CDR3 is CASSQSGGTGRWPSNQPQHF. The CDR3 nucleotides are TGCGCCAGCAGTCAATCGGGAGGGACAGGGAGGTGGCCGAGCAATCAGCCCCAGCATTTT. The genes are TRBV23-1 and TRBJ1-5, with 9 bases identical to TRBD1. TRBV23-1 belongs to the ORF category, with a function that is uncertain. CDR3 length: 20 residues. Trimming at V came to 0 bases and at J to 1 base, leaving 13 bases not matched to a gene.

The chain employs TRBV4-3 and TRBJ2-3, with 9 bases lining up with TRBD2. The CDR3 spans 15 residues. With 1 base clipped from V and 4 bases from J, the junction kept 3 bases outside the gene matches. The germline V gene encodes CDR1 LGHNA and CDR2 YSLEER. CDR3 protein: CASSQGSGGPDTQYF. In DNA form, the CDR3 reads TGCGCCAGCAGCCAAGGTAGCGGGGGACCAGATACGCAGTATTTT.

This clone came up a few times. The chain couples TRBV2 to TRBJ1-2; D call uncertain. The CDR3 contains 12 residues. Germline loops: CDR1 SNHLY, CDR2 FYNNEI. V was pared by 6 bases and J by 1 base, with 6 bases between. CDR3 protein: CASRGSNYGYTF. DNA of the CDR3: TGTGCCAGCAGGGGCAGTAACTATGGCTACACCTTC.

The rearrangement joins TRBV7-2 to TRBJ1-3; D unresolved. In germline, CDR1 is SGHTA, CDR2 FQGNSA. This CDR3 contains 15 residues. Trimming took off 2 bases at V and 3 bases at J, with 11 bases between the two ends. The CDR3 DNA is TGTGCCAGCAGCTTACAGTCCGGAGTTGGAAACACCATATATTTT. Translating gives CASSLQSGVGNTIYF.

This clone was observed a few times. The J gene is TRBJ2-2, the V gene TRBV27; D might be TRBD1 (6 bases). The CDR3 contains 16 residues. V shed 3 bases and J shed 8 bases, with 19 bases lying between them. Germline V gene data show CDR1 as MNHEY and CDR2 as SMNVEV (reference sequence). CDR3 region: CASSFGDSNQGGELFF. DNA of the CDR3: TGTGCCAGCAGTTTTGGGGATTCTAATCAGGGGGGGGAGCTGTTTTTT.

This clone was seen ten or more times. The identical CDR3 is also encoded by other nucleotide sequences in the sample. The chain recombines TRBV5-1 with TRBJ1-2; D unclear. The CDR3 extends over 12 amino acids. In germline, CDR1 is SGHRS, CDR2 YFSETQ. V lost 4 bases, J lost 4 bases, and 8 bases lay in between. The CDR3 here is CASSGYGYGYTF. The CDR3 DNA reads as TGCGCCAGCAGCGGGTACGGCTATGGCTACACCTTC. The variable domain in full, with the rest retrieved from reference TRBV5-1 and TRBJ1-2, is KAGVTQTPRYLIKTRGQQVTLSCSPISGHRSVSWYQQTPGQGLQFLFEYFSETQRNKGNFPGRFSGRQFSNSRSEMNVSTLELGDSALYLCASSGYGYGYTFGSGTRLTVV.

This sequence joins TRBV19 and TRBJ2-3, with D unresolved. V was pared by 1 base and J by 3 bases, with 8 bases between. The CDR3 covers 14 residues. In germline, CDR1 is LNHDA, CDR2 SQIVND (reference sequence). In DNA, the CDR3 is TGTGCCAGTAGTATAGCCAGCTCGACAGATACGCAGTATTTT. Encoded protein: CASSIASSTDTQYF.

J is TRBJ2-3 and V is TRBV30; either TRBD1 or TRBD2 may supply D (6 bases each). Trimming stripped 2 bases from V and 3 bases from J, with 12 bases between. The CDR3 has 14 residues. Germline V gene sequence: CDR1 GTSNPN, CDR2 SVGIG (reference sequence). CDR3 bases: TGTGCCTGGAGTAGAGAGGGGGGTACAGATACGCAGTATTTT. Translating it yields CAWSREGGTDTQYF.

This clone was seen a few times. The chain links TRBV5-1 to TRBJ1-3; possibly TRBD1 for D (5 bases). The germline V gene has CDR1 SGHRS and CDR2 YFSETQ. Trimming pared 1 base from V and 0 bases from J, leaving 11 bases between. This CDR3 region has 16 residues. The CDR3 DNA sequence: TGCGCCAGCAGCTTGCGGGGGTCCGGCTCTGGAAACACCATATATTTT. As protein: CASSLRGSGSGNTIYF.

This clone has just one count. The gene calls are TRBV10-3 and TRBJ2-5; TRBD2 aligns across 9 bases. Germline V gene data show CDR1 as ENHRY and CDR2 as SYGVKD. CDR3 length equals 16 residues. Losses at the gene ends were 11 bases for V and 1 base for J; bases not matched to a gene: 14. The CDR3 reads CAAREGAGGTQETQYF. CDR3 DNA sequence: TGTGCCGCACGAGAAGGAGCGGGAGGTACCCAAGAGACCCAGTACTTC.

The chain carries TRBV28 and TRBJ2-3, with 10 bases matching TRBD2. The CDR3 sequence is 16 residues long. Germline trimming cut 3 bases from V and 5 bases from J; bases unmatched to any gene: 8. Germline CDR1 reads MDHEN; CDR2 reads SYDVKM. CDR3 in DNA: TGTGCCAGCAGTTTCTATGCTAGCGGGAGAATAGATACGCAGTATTTT. Translation: CASSFYASGRIDTQYF.

This clone was observed at least ten times. This chain joins TRBV10-3 and TRBJ2-4; the D is unclear. The germline CDR1 and CDR2 sequences are ENHRY and SYGVKD. There are 17 residues in the CDR3. Trimming took 0 bases from V and 0 from J, leaving 12 bases between them. The CDR3 DNA sequence: TGTGCCATCAGTGAGTCGGGATTAATCTTAGCCAAAAACATTCAGTACTTC. Its translation is CAISESGLILAKNIQYF.

The chain recombines TRBV5-4 with TRBJ2-3, with 10 bases lining up with TRBD2. V lost 0 bases to trimming and J lost 3 bases; unmatched junction nucleotides: 7. This CDR3 has 17 residues. In germline, CDR1 is SGHNT, CDR2 YYREEE (reference sequence). CDR3 in amino acids: CASSLDLAGVTTDTQYF. The DNA of the CDR3 is TGTGCCAGCAGCTTGGACCTAGCGGGAGTAACAACAGATACGCAGTATTTT.

J is TRBJ1-1 and V is TRBV30; a possible D gene is TRBD1 (6 bases). The CDR3 contains 13 residues. In germline, CDR1 is GTSNPN, CDR2 SVGIG (reference sequence). Trimming stripped 4 bases from V and 6 bases from J, with 15 bases between. In DNA form, the CDR3 reads TGTGCCTGGATCGGGGGGCAGGCAGCTGAAGCTTTCTTT. Its translation is CAWIGGQAAEAFF.

CDR3 protein: CASSLRADTQYF. DNA for the CDR3: TGTGCCAGCAGCTTGAGAGCAGATACGCAGTATTTT. V usage is TRBV6-6 and J usage is TRBJ2-3; no definite D call. Germline V gene lookup returns CDR1 MNHNY and CDR2 SVGAGI (reference sequence). CDR3 length: 12 amino acids. V was clipped by 6 bases and J by 4 bases, with 8 bases between them.